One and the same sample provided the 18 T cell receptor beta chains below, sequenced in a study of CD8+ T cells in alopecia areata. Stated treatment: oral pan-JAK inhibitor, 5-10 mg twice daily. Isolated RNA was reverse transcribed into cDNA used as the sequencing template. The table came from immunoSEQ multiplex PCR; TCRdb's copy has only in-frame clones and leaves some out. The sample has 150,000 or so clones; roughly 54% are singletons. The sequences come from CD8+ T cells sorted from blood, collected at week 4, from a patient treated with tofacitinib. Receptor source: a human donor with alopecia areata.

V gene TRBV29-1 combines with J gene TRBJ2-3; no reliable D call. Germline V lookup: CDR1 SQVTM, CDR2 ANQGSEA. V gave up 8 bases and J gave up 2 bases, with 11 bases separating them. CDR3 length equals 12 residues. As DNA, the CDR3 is TGCAGCAGCTTACAGATCACAGATACGCAGTATTTT. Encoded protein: CSSLQITDTQYF.

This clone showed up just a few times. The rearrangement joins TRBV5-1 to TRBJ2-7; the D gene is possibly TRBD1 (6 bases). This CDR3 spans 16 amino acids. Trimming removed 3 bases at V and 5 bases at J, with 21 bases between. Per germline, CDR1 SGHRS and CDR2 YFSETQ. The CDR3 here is CASSYWRSGAKDEQYF. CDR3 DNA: TGCGCCAGCAGCTATTGGAGGTCAGGGGCGAAAGACGAGCAGTACTTC.

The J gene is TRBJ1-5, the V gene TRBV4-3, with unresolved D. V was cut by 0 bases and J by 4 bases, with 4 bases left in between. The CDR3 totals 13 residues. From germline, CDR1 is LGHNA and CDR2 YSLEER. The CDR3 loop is CASSQDRNQPQHF. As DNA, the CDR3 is TGCGCCAGCAGCCAAGATCGGAATCAGCCCCAGCATTTT.

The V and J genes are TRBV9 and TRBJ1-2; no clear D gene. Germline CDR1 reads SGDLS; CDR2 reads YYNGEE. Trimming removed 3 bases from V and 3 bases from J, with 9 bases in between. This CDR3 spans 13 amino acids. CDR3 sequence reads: CASSGEVDYGYTF. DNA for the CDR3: TGTGCCAGCAGCGGGGAAGTGGACTATGGCTACACCTTC.

CDR3 nucleotides: TGTGCCAGCAGCTTTGGTCCGTTGGGGTCCAGTAACACAGATACGCAGTATTTT. Protein sequence: CASSFGPLGSSNTDTQYF. The chain carries TRBV13 and TRBJ2-3; D uncertain. The CDR3 contains 18 residues. Germline CDR1 and CDR2: PRHDT and FYEKMQ (reference sequence). Trimming took 3 bases from V and 2 from J, leaving 21 bases between them.

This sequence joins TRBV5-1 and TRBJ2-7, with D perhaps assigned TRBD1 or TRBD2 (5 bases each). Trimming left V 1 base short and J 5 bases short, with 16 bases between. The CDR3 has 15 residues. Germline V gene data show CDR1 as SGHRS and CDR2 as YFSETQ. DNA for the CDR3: TGCGCCAGCAGCTTGATCCCCGGGGCTTTCGACGAGCAGTACTTC. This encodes CASSLIPGAFDEQYF. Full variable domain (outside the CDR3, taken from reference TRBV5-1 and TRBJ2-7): KAGVTQTPRYLIKTRGQQVTLSCSPISGHRSVSWYQQTPGQGLQFLFEYFSETQRNKGNFPGRFSGRQFSNSRSEMNVSTLELGDSALYLCASSLIPGAFDEQYFGPGTRLTVT.

In nucleotides, the CDR3 is TGTGCCAGCAGCTCAGGTGACATTTCGCAGTACTTC. This codes for CASSSGDISQYF. V usage is TRBV7-9 and J usage is TRBJ2-7; the D is unclear. The CDR3 has 12 residues. Deletions cut 4 bases from V and 9 bases from J, with 13 bases between. CDR1 and CDR2 from the germline V gene are SEHNR and FQNEAQ (reference sequence).

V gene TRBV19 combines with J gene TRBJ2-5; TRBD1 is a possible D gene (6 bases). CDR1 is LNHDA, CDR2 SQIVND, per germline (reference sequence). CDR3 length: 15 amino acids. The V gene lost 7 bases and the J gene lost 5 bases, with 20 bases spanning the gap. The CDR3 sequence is CASIQGRFSLETQYF. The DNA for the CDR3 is TGTGCCAGTATTCAGGGGCGCTTCTCTTTGGAGACCCAGTACTTC.

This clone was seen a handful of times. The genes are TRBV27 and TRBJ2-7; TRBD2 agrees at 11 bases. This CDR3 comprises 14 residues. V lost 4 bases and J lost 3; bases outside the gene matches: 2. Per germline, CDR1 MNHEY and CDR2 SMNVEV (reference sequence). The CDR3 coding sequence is TGTGCCAGCAGTTCACTAGCGGGGGTCTACGAGCAGTACTTC. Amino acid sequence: CASSSLAGVYEQYF.

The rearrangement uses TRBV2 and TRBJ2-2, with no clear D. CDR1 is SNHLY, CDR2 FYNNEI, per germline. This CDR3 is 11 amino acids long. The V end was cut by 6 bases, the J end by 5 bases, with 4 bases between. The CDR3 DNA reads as TGTGCCAGCAGGGCGACCGGGGAGCTGTTTTTT. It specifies CASRATGELFF.

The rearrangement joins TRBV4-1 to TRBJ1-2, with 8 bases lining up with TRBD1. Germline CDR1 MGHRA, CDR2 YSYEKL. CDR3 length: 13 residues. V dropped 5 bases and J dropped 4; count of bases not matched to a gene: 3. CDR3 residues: CASSYDRGYGYTF. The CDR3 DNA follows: TGCGCCAGCAGCTACGACAGGGGCTATGGCTACACCTTC.

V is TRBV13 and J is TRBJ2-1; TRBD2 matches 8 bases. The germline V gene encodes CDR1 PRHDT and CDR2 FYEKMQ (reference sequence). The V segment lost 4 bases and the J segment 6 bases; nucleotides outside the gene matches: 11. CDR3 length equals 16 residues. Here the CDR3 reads CASSSGGAGVLNEQFF. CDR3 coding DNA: TGTGCCAGCAGCTCCGGCGGAGCGGGGGTCCTCAATGAGCAGTTCTTC. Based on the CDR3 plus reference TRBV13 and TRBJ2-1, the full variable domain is AAGVIQSPRHLIKEKRETATLKCYPIPRHDTVYWYQQGPGQDPQFLISFYEKMQSDKGSIPDRFSAQQFSDYHSELNMSSLELGDSALYFCASSSGGAGVLNEQFFGPGTRLTVL.

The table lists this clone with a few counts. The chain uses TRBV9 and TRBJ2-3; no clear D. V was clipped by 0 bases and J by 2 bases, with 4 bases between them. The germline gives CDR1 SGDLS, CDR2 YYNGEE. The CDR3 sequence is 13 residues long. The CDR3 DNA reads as TGTGCCAGCAGCGTAGATCTCACAGATACGCAGTATTTT. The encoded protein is CASSVDLTDTQYF.

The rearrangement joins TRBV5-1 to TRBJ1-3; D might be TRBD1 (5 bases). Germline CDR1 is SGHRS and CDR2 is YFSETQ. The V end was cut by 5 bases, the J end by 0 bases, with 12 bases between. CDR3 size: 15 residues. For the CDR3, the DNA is TGCGCCAGCAGACCGTGGGGGATCTCTGGAAACACCATATATTTT. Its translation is CASRPWGISGNTIYF.

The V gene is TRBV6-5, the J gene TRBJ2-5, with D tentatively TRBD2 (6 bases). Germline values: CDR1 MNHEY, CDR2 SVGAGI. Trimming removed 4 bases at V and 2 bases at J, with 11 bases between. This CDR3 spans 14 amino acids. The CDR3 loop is CASSLTSPQETQYF. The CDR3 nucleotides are TGTGCCAGCAGTTTAACTAGCCCGCAAGAGACCCAGTACTTC.

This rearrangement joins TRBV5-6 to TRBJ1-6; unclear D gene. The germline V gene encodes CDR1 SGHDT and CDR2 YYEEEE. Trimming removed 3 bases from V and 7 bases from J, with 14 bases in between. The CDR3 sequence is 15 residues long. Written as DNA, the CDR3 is TGTGCCAGCAGCTCCCTAGTCCGAGCCAATTCACCCCTCCACTTT. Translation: CASSSLVRANSPLHF.

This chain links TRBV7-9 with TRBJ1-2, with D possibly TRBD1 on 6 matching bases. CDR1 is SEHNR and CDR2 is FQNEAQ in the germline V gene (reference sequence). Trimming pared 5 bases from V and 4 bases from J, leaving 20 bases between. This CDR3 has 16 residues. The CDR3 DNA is TGTGCCAGCAGCGCCGGAACGGGACACACAACCTATGGCTACACCTTC. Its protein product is CASSAGTGHTTYGYTF.

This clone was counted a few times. CDR3 DNA sequence: TGTGCCAGTAGTGACGGGACTACTCCCGAAGAGACCCAGTACTTC. It specifies CASSDGTTPEETQYF. This sequence joins TRBV19 and TRBJ2-5, with 7 bases identical to TRBD2. V gave up 5 bases and J gave up 3 bases; unmatched junction bases: 9. CDR1 LNHDA and CDR2 SQIVND come from the germline V gene (reference sequence). This CDR3 has 15 residues.